This TCR beta chain was captured in a study of identical twins. Study-wide findings and caveats: Insertions were reduced in abundant cord blood beta clonotypes but not in memory repertoires. There is a chance that invariant MAIT and iNKT cells partially muddied zero-insertion analyses.

One entry per CDR3 protein, called by TCRdb with MiXCR from the 5' RACE reads. The sample includes around 550,000 distinct CDR3 sequences, about 15% of them seen just once. In its sample, this clonotype was seen many times. The target antigen is unknown. After removal of 5 bases from V and 0 bases from J, the junction contained 9 bases not matched to a gene. The length of the CDR3 is 18 residues. Germline V CDR1 and CDR2: SGHAT, FQNNGV. This sample was also put to use in a study of yellow fever vaccine responses in identical twins.

The chain links TRBV11-2 to TRBJ2-4, with 11 bases aligning to TRBD2. The clonotype comes from a woman younger than 30 in good health. Source material: CD4+ T cells sorted from blood. The CDR3 loop reads CASSETGLAELAKNIQYF. The CDR3 DNA sequence: TGTGCCAGCAGCGAGACGGGACTAGCGGAGCTAGCCAAAAACATTCAGTACTTC.